The 3 T cell receptor beta chains given below trace back to one sample, sequenced in a study of blood T cell repertoires in COVID-19 (dated by TCRdb to 2020 to 2021). Libraries were constructed by the immunoSEQ multiplex PCR assay. TCRdb took over this immuneACCESS table, retaining in-frame rearrangements with V and J assigned. Such tables are incomplete; in checked studies, under half of the missing clones stem from an unresolved V gene, and the remainder is unexplained. Recorded for this sample are about 12,000 clones; around 70% of them occurred a single time. The top ten constitute over 9.5% of the sample. The sequencing input was peripheral blood. Every receptor here comes from a man in his 60s with COVID-19, enrolled during active disease.

This chain joins TRBV4-2 and TRBJ2-3; 11 bases are shared with TRBD1. Germline V gene lookup returns CDR1 LGHNA and CDR2 YNFKEQ. The CDR3 covers 16 residues. The V gene end was trimmed by 4 bases and the J gene end by 4 bases; junction bases not matched to a gene: 7. The CDR3, as DNA: TGTGCCAGCAGCCTGTACCGGGACAGGGGGGCAGATACGCAGTATTTT. Its protein product is CASSLYRDRGADTQYF.

The table lists this clone with a few counts. The V call is TRBV11-3, the J call TRBJ2-7; TRBD1 might be the D (6 bases). The CDR3 has 16 amino acids. The V end was cut by 4 bases, the J end by 0 bases, with 16 bases between. Per germline, CDR1 SGHNT and CDR2 YENEEA. In DNA form, the CDR3 reads TGTGCCAGCAGCTCAGGCCGGGACACCAGCTCCTACGAGCAGTACGTC. This encodes CASSSGRDTSSYEQYV.

This sequence joins TRBV5-4 and TRBJ1-1; perhaps TRBD1 as D (5 bases). V was trimmed by 4 bases and J by 2 bases, leaving 12 bases between them. The CDR3 spans 14 residues. The germline CDR1 and CDR2 sequences are SGHNT and YYREEE (reference sequence). The CDR3 region has the DNA TGTGCCAGCAGCGTTCGGGGGGGTAACACTGAAGCTTTCTTT. Translation: CASSVRGGNTEAFF. The variable domain in full, completed from reference TRBV5-4 and TRBJ1-1, reads ETGVTQSPTHLIKTRGQQVTLRCSSQSGHNTVSWYQQALGQGPQFIFQYYREEENGRGNFPPRFSGLQFPNYSSELNVNALELDDSALYLCASSVRGGNTEAFFGQGTRLTVV.